These 10 T cell receptor beta chains were sequenced from one sample in a study of blood T cell repertoires in COVID-19. Here immunoSEQ multiplex PCR was the method, and the copy in TCRdb shows in-frame clones only, minus some. Of approximately 250,000 clones in the sample, more than 70% are singletons; the top ten hold 1% to 1.5%. Sample: PBMCs or T cells enriched from blood (not recorded which). These receptors all stem from a woman aged 40 to 50 with acute COVID-19.

The chain combines TRBV24-1 with TRBJ2-1, with TRBD2 identical over 14 bases. V shed 3 bases and J 7 bases; nucleotides not matched to a gene: 4. The germline V gene has CDR1 KGHDR and CDR2 SFDVKD. This CDR3 has 16 amino acids. The CDR3, as DNA: TGTGCCACCAGTGATCTCGGGACTAGCGGGAGAAATGAGCAGTTCTTC. Translated: CATSDLGTSGRNEQFF.

The V gene is TRBV19, the J gene TRBJ1-1, with D possibly being TRBD1 (5 bases). The CDR3 has 16 residues. Between the trimmed V and J ends, which lost 3 bases and 0 bases, there was a span of 14 bases. Germline values: CDR1 LNHDA, CDR2 SQIVND (reference sequence). The CDR3 loop reads CASSIPQGMMNTEAFF. CDR3 DNA: TGTGCCAGTAGTATCCCTCAGGGCATGATGAACACTGAAGCTTTCTTT.

The chain recombines TRBV3-1 (or the pseudogene TRBV3-2) with TRBJ2-5, with D uncertain. Germline CDR1 is LGHDT and CDR2 is YNNKEL (reference sequence). The CDR3 has 14 residues. Trimming took off 0 bases at V and 6 bases at J, with 11 bases between the two ends. The CDR3 here is CASSQDMAGQTQYF. CDR3 DNA: TGTGCCAGCAGCCAAGATATGGCTGGGCAGACCCAGTACTTC.

The gene calls are TRBV7-9 and TRBJ2-6, with D tentatively TRBD1 (6 bases). Germline V gene data show CDR1 as SEHNR and CDR2 as FQNEAQ (reference sequence). This CDR3 is built from 16 residues. V dropped 4 bases and J dropped 3 bases, with 13 bases sitting between them. The CDR3 DNA is TGTGCCAGCAGCTCAACAGGGATAGGTGGGGCCAACGTCCTGACTTTC. It codes for CASSSTGIGGANVLTF.

This clone was counted between two and nine times. This chain joins TRBV7-6 and TRBJ2-7, with a weak D call TRBD1 (5 bases). The CDR3 is made up of 12 amino acids. CDR1 is SGHVS and CDR2 is FNYEAQ in the germline V gene. V was cut by 5 bases and J by 3 bases, with 8 bases left in between. The CDR3 DNA reads TGTGCCAGCAGCCCTAGGGGCTACGAGCAGTACTTC. As protein: CASSPRGYEQYF. Complete variable domain (other parts from reference TRBV7-6 and TRBJ2-7): GAGVSQSPRYKVTKRGQDVALRCDPISGHVSLYWYRQALGQGPEFLTYFNYEAQQDKSGLPNDRFSAERPEGSISTLTIQRTEQRDSAMYRCASSPRGYEQYFGPGTRLTVT.

The rearrangement links TRBV5-1 to TRBJ2-7; 10 nucleotides line up with TRBD2. The CDR3 is 15 residues long. V lost 4 bases, J lost 7 bases, and 11 bases stayed unmatched. The germline V gene encodes CDR1 SGHRS and CDR2 YFSETQ. CDR3 in DNA: TGCGCCAGCAGCAGCGGGACTAGCGCGGCTAGGGAGCAGTACTTC. This gives the protein CASSSGTSAAREQYF.

The rearrangement uses TRBV5-6 and TRBJ2-7; D unresolved. Germline V gene data show CDR1 as SGHDT and CDR2 as YYEEEE. CDR3 length: 16 amino acids. The ends were cut back, 4 bases at V and 0 bases at J, with 17 bases in the middle. The CDR3 loop reads CASSQRDFLSSYEQYF. The DNA for the CDR3 is TGTGCCAGCAGCCAACGTGACTTCCTTAGCTCCTACGAGCAGTACTTC.

This clone has more than one count but fewer than ten. CDR3 nucleotides: TGTGCCTGGAGTGTAGGGGGTCACACTGAAGCTTTCTTT. It is translated as CAWSVGGHTEAFF. The chain uses TRBV30 and TRBJ1-1; a possible D gene is TRBD1 (6 bases). V gave up 0 bases and J gave up 3 bases, with 8 bases separating them. The CDR3 consists of 13 residues. Germline assignment: CDR1 GTSNPN and CDR2 SVGIG (reference sequence).

V and J are TRBV28 and TRBJ2-1, with D possibly being TRBD1 (5 bases). Germline CDR1 MDHEN, CDR2 SYDVKM. Between the trimmed V and J ends, which lost 3 bases and 3 bases, there was a span of 9 bases. This CDR3 contains 14 residues. The CDR3 is CASSFSRGYNEQFF. The CDR3 region has the DNA TGTGCCAGCAGTTTTAGTAGGGGCTACAATGAGCAGTTCTTC.

The rearrangement uses TRBV21-1 and TRBJ1-5; the D call TRBD1 from the table was never checked on the DNA. TRBV21-1 is recorded as a pseudogene. The CDR3 is 15 amino acids. CDR3 region: CASSMWTDSNQPQHF. In DNA form, the CDR3 reads TGTGCCAGCAGCATGTGGACAGATAGCAATCAGCCCCAGCATTTT.